A selection of T cell receptor beta chains follows, all from one sample in a study of blood T cell repertoires in COVID-19. The data were produced by immunoSEQ multiplex PCR, yet TCRdb's version contains in-frame clones alone and is incomplete. The sample carries 70,000 to 95,000 clones, roughly 89% recorded once. Sequenced sample: peripheral blood. These receptors originate from a man between 70 and 80 years old with active or convalescent COVID-19. Both conserved end residues are part of each CDR3. The D gene is left open where the match is weak. Some rows mark clone size as missing; the rest say once, few, many or name a class of expanded clone.

V,D,J,size,CDR3,DNA
TRBV29-1,TRBD1,TRBJ2-1,-,CSVGGTGTGALNGQFF,TGCAGCGTTGGAGGGACCGGGACAGGGGCCCTAAATGGGCAGTTCTTC
TRBV6-6,-,TRBJ1-2,-,CASRGTQNNYGYTF,TGTGCCAGCAGGGGTACACAGAATAACTATGGCTACACCTTC
TRBV3-1/TRBV3-2,-,TRBJ1-2,-,CASSQEPNQGTGYTF,TGTGCCAGCAGCCAAGAGCCCAATCAGGGAACTGGCTACACCTTC
TRBV29-1,TRBD1,TRBJ1-1,-,CSDGTVNTEAFF,TGCAGCGACGGGACAGTGAACACTGAAGCTTTCTTT
TRBV18,TRBD1,TRBJ1-1,few,CASSPGQGSTEAFF,TGTGCCAGCTCACCGGGACAGGGGTCCACTGAAGCTTTCTTT
TRBV5-1,-,TRBJ2-1,-,CASSDTDEQFF,TGCGCCAGCAGCGATACGGATGAGCAGTTCTTC
TRBV11-3,TRBD2,TRBJ2-7,-,CASSPGTSGNSYEQYF,TGTGCCAGCAGCCCCGGGACTAGCGGGAACTCCTACGAGCAGTACTTC
TRBV6-5,-,TRBJ1-6,-,CASSYGYSSYNSPLHF,TGTGCCAGCAGTTACGGGTACAGCTCCTATAATTCACCCCTCCACTTT
TRBV28,-,TRBJ1-2,-,CASSFYNYGYTF,TGTGCCAGCAGTTTCTACAACTATGGCTACACCTTC
TRBV5-5,-,TRBJ1-5,once,CASSLAPRENQPQHF,TGTGCCAGCAGCTTAGCCCCCAGGGAAAATCAGCCCCAGCATTTT
TRBV6-2/TRBV6-3,TRBD1,TRBJ1-3,-,CASSRQGPGNTIYF,TGTGCCAGCAGTCGACAGGGTCCTGGAAACACCATATATTTT
TRBV2,-,TRBJ1-3,-,CASSAGAASGNTIYF,TGTGCCAGCAGTGCAGGGGCAGCCTCTGGAAACACCATATATTTT
TRBV29-1,TRBD1,TRBJ2-7,-,CSFRDRGSEQYF,TGCAGCTTCCGGGACAGGGGCTCCGAGCAGTACTTC
TRBV28,TRBD1,TRBJ1-5,-,CASSLPGQGPNQPQHF,TGTGCCAGCAGTCTTCCGGGACAGGGGCCGAATCAGCCCCAGCATTTT
TRBV5-6,TRBD1,TRBJ1-2,few,CASSSGGTGRYGYTF,TGTGCCAGCAGCTCAGGCGGGACAGGGAGGTATGGCTACACCTTC
TRBV9,TRBD2,TRBJ2-5,-,CASSVDGSGTTRETQYF,TGTGCCAGCAGCGTAGATGGTAGCGGGACCACCCGGGAGACCCAGTACTTC
TRBV6-2/TRBV6-3,-,TRBJ1-5,-,CASSYSTGTYQPQHF,TGTGCCAGCAGTTACTCGACAGGCACCTATCAGCCCCAGCATTTT
TRBV24-1,TRBD2,TRBJ2-1,-,CATSDALGLVDYNEQFF,TGTGCCACCAGTGATGCGTTGGGACTAGTTGATTACAATGAGCAGTTCTTC
TRBV3-1/TRBV3-2,-,TRBJ2-1,-,CASSQDLPSARANHPFF,TGTGCCAGCAGCCAAGATCTTCCATCAGCGCGGGCGAACCATCCGTTCTTC
TRBV5-8,-,TRBJ1-2,-,CASSLDLSGYTF,TGTGCCAGCAGCTTGGACCTGAGCGGCTACACCTTC